This T cell receptor beta chain was sequenced for a study of blood T cell repertoires in COVID-19. The overall study: The origin of the acute and convalescent COVID-19 samples was the United States, Italy and Spain. In each case, the material was cDNA or gDNA derived from T cells, B-cell-depleted T cells, or PBMCs.

V shed 5 bases and J 6 bases; nucleotides not matched to a gene: 7. CDR1 and CDR2 from the germline V gene are SGHNT and YENEEA. This CDR3 region has 13 residues. Original processing notes: Amplification of reference gene primers was used by the study to estimate nucleated cell counts. Sequencing used immunoSEQ multiplex PCR; TCRdb keeps in-frame clones, though not all of them. The V and J calls and clone size come from that table; D and trimming were worked out from the DNA. The top ten clones hold roughly an eighth of a sample with 250,000 to 350,000 clones, approximately 90% of them seen once. Sequenced input: peripheral blood. This sequence joins TRBV11-3 and TRBJ2-7; 7 bases match TRBD2. The TCR originated in a woman in her fifties or sixties with acute or convalescent COVID-19. For the CDR3, the DNA is TGTGCCAGCAGCCGGGGGGTTAACGTCGAGCAGTACTTC. Translating gives CASSRGVNVEQYF.